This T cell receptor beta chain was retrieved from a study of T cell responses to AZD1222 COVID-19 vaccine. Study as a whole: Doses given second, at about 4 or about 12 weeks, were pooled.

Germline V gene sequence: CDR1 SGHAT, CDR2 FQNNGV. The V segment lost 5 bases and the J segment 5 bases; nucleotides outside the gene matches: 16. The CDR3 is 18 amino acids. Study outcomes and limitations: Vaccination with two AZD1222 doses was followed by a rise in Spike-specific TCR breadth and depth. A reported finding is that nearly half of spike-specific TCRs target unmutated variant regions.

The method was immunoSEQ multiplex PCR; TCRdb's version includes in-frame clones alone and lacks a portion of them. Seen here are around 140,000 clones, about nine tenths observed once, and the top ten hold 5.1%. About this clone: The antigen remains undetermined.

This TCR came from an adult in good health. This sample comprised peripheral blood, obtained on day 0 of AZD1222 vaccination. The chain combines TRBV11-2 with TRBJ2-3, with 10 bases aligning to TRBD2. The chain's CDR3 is CASSPKWGVAGGQDTQYF. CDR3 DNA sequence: TGTGCCAGCAGCCCGAAATGGGGGGTAGCGGGAGGTCAAGATACGCAGTATTTT.